The rows below give T cell receptor beta chains drawn from one sample of a study of blood T cell repertoires in COVID-19. Only in-frame clones appear in the TCRdb table, and some are missing; sequencing was by immunoSEQ multiplex PCR. Of under 60,000 clones in the sample, more than 90% are singletons; the top ten hold around 3.9%. The specimen sequenced was peripheral blood. The receptors derive from a man aged 45-65 years with acute or convalescent COVID-19. Each CDR3 is given with its conserved first and last residue. A D gene is named only where the DNA matches it firmly. Expanded clones are given a class, and other clones once, few, many or no size at all.

v_gene: TRBV5-1; j_gene: TRBJ1-3; abundance: NA; d_gene: TRBD1; CDR3nt: TGCGCCAGCAGCATGGGACAGGGGGCTGGAAACACCATATATTTT; CDR3aa: CASSMGQGAGNTIYF
v_gene: TRBV29-1; j_gene: TRBJ2-5; abundance: NA; d_gene: NA; CDR3nt: TGCAGCGTTGGCGGGACAGAAAAACCTTCGGAGACCCAGTACTTC; CDR3aa: CSVGGTEKPSETQYF
v_gene: TRBV9; j_gene: TRBJ1-3; abundance: NA; d_gene: NA; CDR3nt: TGTGCCAGCAGCGTATCCTCAGGCAGCCTCTCTGGAAACACCATATATTTT; CDR3aa: CASSVSSGSLSGNTIYF
v_gene: TRBV27; j_gene: TRBJ1-2; abundance: NA; d_gene: NA; CDR3nt: TGTGCCAGCAGGCCTGGGCAGGCCTGGGGCTACACCTTC; CDR3aa: CASRPGQAWGYTF
v_gene: TRBV11-1; j_gene: TRBJ2-7; abundance: NA; d_gene: TRBD2; CDR3nt: TGTGCCAGCAGCCATGACCGGACTAGCGGGTCTGGGGAGCAGTACTTC; CDR3aa: CASSHDRTSGSGEQYF
v_gene: TRBV6-8; j_gene: TRBJ2-7; abundance: NA; d_gene: NA; CDR3nt: TGTGCCAGCAGTTACCGTGGACCGGGACACCTTACCTACGAGCAGTACTTC; CDR3aa: CASSYRGPGHLTYEQYF
v_gene: TRBV11-3; j_gene: TRBJ2-2; abundance: NA; d_gene: NA; CDR3nt: TGTGCCAGCAGCTTAATGGAGGGCGGGGAGCTGTTTTTT; CDR3aa: CASSLMEGGELFF
v_gene: TRBV10-3; j_gene: TRBJ1-2; abundance: NA; d_gene: TRBD1; CDR3nt: TGTGCCACCACGACAGGGGGGGACTATGGCTACACCTTC; CDR3aa: CATTTGGDYGYTF
v_gene: TRBV6-4; j_gene: TRBJ1-5; abundance: NA; d_gene: NA; CDR3nt: TGTGCCAGCAGCGCTAATAGCAATCAGCCCCAGCATTTT; CDR3aa: CASSANSNQPQHF
v_gene: TRBV5-1; j_gene: TRBJ2-5; abundance: NA; d_gene: TRBD2; CDR3nt: TGCGCCAGCAGCCTGGGACTAGCGGGGTCCCAAGAGACCCAGTACTTC; CDR3aa: CASSLGLAGSQETQYF
v_gene: TRBV7-8; j_gene: TRBJ1-4; abundance: NA; d_gene: TRBD1; CDR3nt: TGTGCCAGCAGCCTCGGGACAGTAGTTAATGAAAAACTGTTTTTT; CDR3aa: CASSLGTVVNEKLFF
v_gene: TRBV29-1; j_gene: TRBJ1-2; abundance: NA; d_gene: NA; CDR3nt: TGCAGCGTTGAATCGGGGTCGAGGGAGGACTATGGCTACACCTTC; CDR3aa: CSVESGSREDYGYTF
v_gene: TRBV25-1; j_gene: TRBJ2-2; abundance: NA; d_gene: TRBD1; CDR3nt: TGTGCCAGCAGTGGACAGGGTTCGATATCAGGGGAGCTGTTTTTT; CDR3aa: CASSGQGSISGELFF
v_gene: TRBV24-1; j_gene: TRBJ2-5; abundance: NA; d_gene: TRBD1; CDR3nt: TGTGCCACCAGTGATCCCGGACAGGGGGGTGCGACCCAGTACTTC; CDR3aa: CATSDPGQGGATQYF
v_gene: TRBV3-1/TRBV3-2; j_gene: TRBJ2-3; abundance: NA; d_gene: NA; CDR3nt: TGTGCCAGCAGCCAAGGCGGGTCTAGCGATACGCAGTATTTT; CDR3aa: CASSQGGSSDTQYF
v_gene: TRBV30; j_gene: TRBJ1-1; abundance: NA; d_gene: NA; CDR3nt: TGTGCGTCAAGCCGGGATTTGAACACTGAAGCTTTCTTT; CDR3aa: CASSRDLNTEAFF
v_gene: TRBV6-4; j_gene: TRBJ2-3; abundance: NA; d_gene: TRBD2; CDR3nt: TGTGCCAGCAGTGAGGAGGCTAGCGGGAGAGATACGCAGTATTTT; CDR3aa: CASSEEASGRDTQYF
v_gene: TRBV9; j_gene: TRBJ2-1; abundance: NA; d_gene: TRBD2; CDR3nt: TGTGCCAGCAGCGCAGCGGGAGGGAACACCTACAATGAGCAGTTCTTC; CDR3aa: CASSAAGGNTYNEQFF
v_gene: TRBV7-2; j_gene: TRBJ1-3; abundance: NA; d_gene: NA; CDR3nt: TGTGCCAGCAGCTTACGGGGTGCCGGAAACACCATATATTTT; CDR3aa: CASSLRGAGNTIYF
v_gene: TRBV19; j_gene: TRBJ2-7; abundance: NA; d_gene: TRBD1; CDR3nt: TGTGCCAGTAGTCAGCCAGGGGGTTTCGAGCAGTACTTC; CDR3aa: CASSQPGGFEQYF
v_gene: TRBV19; j_gene: TRBJ2-7; abundance: NA; d_gene: TRBD1; CDR3nt: TGTGCCAGTAGTATAGTATGGGACAGGGGCCTCGAGCAGTACTTC; CDR3aa: CASSIVWDRGLEQYF
v_gene: TRBV9; j_gene: TRBJ1-2; abundance: NA; d_gene: NA; CDR3nt: TGTGCCAGCAGCCCATTGGGACTCTTTCATGGCTACACCTTC; CDR3aa: CASSPLGLFHGYTF
v_gene: TRBV6-2/TRBV6-3; j_gene: TRBJ1-6; abundance: NA; d_gene: TRBD1; CDR3nt: TGTGCCAGCAGCCCTACGAAACAGGGGGCCAATTCACCCCTCCACTTT; CDR3aa: CASSPTKQGANSPLHF
v_gene: TRBV6-5; j_gene: TRBJ2-3; abundance: once; d_gene: NA; CDR3nt: TGTGCCAGCAGAGAGTTCAACACAGATACGCAGTATTTT; CDR3aa: CASREFNTDTQYF
v_gene: TRBV11-3; j_gene: TRBJ2-7; abundance: NA; d_gene: NA; CDR3nt: TGTGCCAGCAGCTTACCAAGGGGAACAGGGACCTACGAGCAGTACTTC; CDR3aa: CASSLPRGTGTYEQYF
v_gene: TRBV19; j_gene: TRBJ1-1; abundance: NA; d_gene: NA; CDR3nt: TGTGCCAGTAGTATAGTACAGCTCCCGATGAACACTGAAGCTTTCTTT; CDR3aa: CASSIVQLPMNTEAFF
v_gene: TRBV10-3; j_gene: TRBJ2-5; abundance: NA; d_gene: TRBD2; CDR3nt: TGTGCCATCAGTGAGGCGGGAGCAGAGACCCAGTACTTC; CDR3aa: CAISEAGAETQYF
v_gene: TRBV9; j_gene: TRBJ2-1; abundance: NA; d_gene: NA; CDR3nt: TGTGCCAGCAGCGTAGAGGGCGGGACCTACAATGAGCAGTTCTTC; CDR3aa: CASSVEGGTYNEQFF
v_gene: TRBV5-1; j_gene: TRBJ1-2; abundance: NA; d_gene: NA; CDR3nt: TGCGCCAGCAGCTTGTATTCGGCAGGGGACTATGGCTACACCTTC; CDR3aa: CASSLYSAGDYGYTF
v_gene: TRBV10-3; j_gene: TRBJ2-7; abundance: NA; d_gene: NA; CDR3nt: TGTGCCATCAGTGCGGACGGGGTCATTGGGTCCTACGAGCAGTACTTC; CDR3aa: CAISADGVIGSYEQYF
v_gene: TRBV30; j_gene: TRBJ2-7; abundance: NA; d_gene: NA; CDR3nt: TGTGCCTGGAGTCATAGCTCCTACGAGCAGTACTTC; CDR3aa: CAWSHSSYEQYF
v_gene: TRBV5-1; j_gene: TRBJ2-4; abundance: NA; d_gene: NA; CDR3nt: TGCGCCAGCAGCTTGCAAGGGGATCAGAAAAACATTCAGTACTTC; CDR3aa: CASSLQGDQKNIQYF
v_gene: TRBV3-1/TRBV3-2; j_gene: TRBJ2-7; abundance: NA; d_gene: NA; CDR3nt: TGTGCCAGCAGTTACTCAGGGGCCGCGCAGTACTTC; CDR3aa: CASSYSGAAQYF
v_gene: TRBV9; j_gene: TRBJ1-3; abundance: NA; d_gene: NA; CDR3nt: TGTGCCAGCACCGCGGGGGGGTCTGGAAACACCATATATTTT; CDR3aa: CASTAGGSGNTIYF
v_gene: TRBV19; j_gene: TRBJ1-5; abundance: NA; d_gene: NA; CDR3nt: TGTGCCAGTACGACGGGTCTCTCTCAGCCCCAGCATTTT; CDR3aa: CASTTGLSQPQHF
v_gene: TRBV19; j_gene: TRBJ1-6; abundance: NA; d_gene: TRBD1; CDR3nt: TGTGCCAGTAGTACACAGGGGGTCGGTCTCGAAGCGGATAATTCACCCCTCCACTTT; CDR3aa: CASSTQGVGLEADNSPLHF
v_gene: TRBV21-1; j_gene: TRBJ2-3; abundance: NA; d_gene: NA; CDR3nt: TGTGCCAGCGGGAGGACGGAGGCCCCAGATACGCAGTATTTT; CDR3aa: CASGRTEAPDTQYF
v_gene: TRBV7-9; j_gene: TRBJ2-5; abundance: once; d_gene: NA; CDR3nt: TGTGCCAGCAGCCCGGCGGACTACCAAGAGACCCAGTACTTC; CDR3aa: CASSPADYQETQYF
v_gene: TRBV4-3; j_gene: TRBJ1-4; abundance: NA; d_gene: NA; CDR3nt: TGCGCCAGCAGCCAAGATCACAGCGGGGGGGGTGAAAAACTGTTTTTT; CDR3aa: CASSQDHSGGGEKLFF
v_gene: TRBV7-9; j_gene: TRBJ2-3; abundance: NA; d_gene: NA; CDR3nt: TGTGCCAGCAGCTCAGGGGATGGGCGCCCAGATACGCAGTATTTT; CDR3aa: CASSSGDGRPDTQYF
v_gene: TRBV12-3/TRBV12-4; j_gene: TRBJ2-1; abundance: NA; d_gene: NA; CDR3nt: TGTGCCAGCAGTTCGGGCAGGGTAGATGAGCAGTTCTTC; CDR3aa: CASSSGRVDEQFF
v_gene: TRBV12-3/TRBV12-4; j_gene: TRBJ2-7; abundance: few; d_gene: TRBD2; CDR3nt: TGTGCCACCTTGGGAGGGGCCTCCTACGAGCAGTACTTC; CDR3aa: CATLGGASYEQYF
v_gene: TRBV4-1; j_gene: TRBJ2-1; abundance: NA; d_gene: TRBD2; CDR3nt: TGCGCCAGCAGCCAAGCCCAACTAGCGGGAGTCAACAATGAGCAGTTCTTC; CDR3aa: CASSQAQLAGVNNEQFF
v_gene: TRBV30; j_gene: TRBJ1-2; abundance: NA; d_gene: NA; CDR3nt: TGTGCCTGGAGTGTATGGCAGGGGAGCTATGGCTACACCTTC; CDR3aa: CAWSVWQGSYGYTF